These 26 T cell receptor beta chains were all obtained from the same sample, sequenced in a study of blood T cell repertoires in COVID-19. The assay was immunoSEQ multiplex PCR, and TCRdb's table has in-frame clones only and misses some. The data hold about 200,000 clones, with 65% to 90% observed a single time. The material sequenced was peripheral blood. The receptors here all came from a woman aged 70-85 years with COVID-19, enrolled during active disease.

V usage is TRBV11-3 and J usage is TRBJ2-7; 9 bases map to TRBD1. Looked up from germline, CDR1 is SGHNT and CDR2 is YENEEA. The CDR3 has 16 residues. The V segment lost 0 bases and the J segment 1 base; nucleotides outside the gene matches: 4. The chain's CDR3 is CASSLDPTGGSYEQYF. In DNA form, the CDR3 reads TGTGCCAGCAGCTTAGATCCGACAGGGGGATCCTACGAGCAGTACTTC.

This chain connects TRBV7-6 to TRBJ2-2, with D perhaps matching TRBD2 (7 bases). CDR3 size: 20 residues. Germline V gene sequence: CDR1 SGHVS, CDR2 FNYEAQ. V lost 2 bases and J 6 bases, leaving 28 bases between the germline ends. CDR3: CASSLSGTRQAGEYPGELFF. In nucleotides, the CDR3 is TGTGCCAGCAGCTTAAGCGGGACCCGACAGGCCGGGGAGTATCCCGGGGAGCTGTTTTTT.

CDR3 DNA sequence: TGTGCCAGCAGCGCCGAACAGGGGAGCTACACCTTC. Translated: CASSAEQGSYTF. The chain combines TRBV7-3 with TRBJ1-2, with 7 bases identical to TRBD1. Germline trimming cut 5 bases from V and 9 bases from J; bases unmatched to any gene: 6. CDR3 length: 12 residues. Germline values: CDR1 SGHTA, CDR2 FQGTGA.

This chain links TRBV27 with TRBJ2-7; D unclear. The CDR3 is 13 amino acids. Between the trimmed V and J ends, which lost 5 bases and 7 bases, there was a span of 15 bases. Per the germline V gene, CDR1 is MNHEY and CDR2 is SMNVEV (reference sequence). CDR3 in DNA: TGTGCCAGCAGTCCCCTTGGAGTGCCAGAGCAGTACTTC. Amino acids: CASSPLGVPEQYF.

The chain carries TRBV5-4 and TRBJ1-1; 8 bases align to TRBD1. V shed 4 bases and J 4 bases; nucleotides not matched to a gene: 12. Germline V lookup: CDR1 SGHNT, CDR2 YYREEE (reference sequence). The CDR3 has 16 amino acids. CDR3: CASSPTRTGWSTEAFF. Here the CDR3 DNA reads TGTGCCAGCAGCCCTACAAGGACAGGGTGGAGCACTGAAGCTTTCTTT.

The chain joins TRBV3-1 (or the pseudogene TRBV3-2) to TRBJ2-1, with D tentatively TRBD2 (5 bases). CDR1 LGHDT and CDR2 YNNKEL come from the germline V gene (reference sequence). V lost 4 bases and J lost 7, with 20 bases in between. The CDR3 length is 16 residues. The CDR3: CASSRTSGSLVNEQFF. CDR3 sequence (DNA): TGTGCCAGCAGCCGGACTTCCGGGTCATTGGTGAATGAGCAGTTCTTC.

This sequence joins TRBV3-1 (or the pseudogene TRBV3-2) and TRBJ1-6; no reliable D call. Trimming cost V 4 bases and J 3 bases, with 10 bases left between them. Germline CDR1 reads LGHDT; CDR2 reads YNNKEL (reference sequence). This CDR3 is 15 amino acids long. CDR3 amino acids: CASSPPGVYNSPLHF. The CDR3 bases are TGTGCCAGCAGCCCCCCGGGAGTCTATAATTCACCCCTCCACTTT.

The gene calls are TRBV19 and TRBJ1-4; no clear D. The germline V gene has CDR1 LNHDA and CDR2 SQIVND (reference sequence). V was cut by 6 bases and J by 2 bases, with 7 bases left in between. The CDR3 loop spans 13 amino acids. This chain's CDR3 is CASSGDTNEKLFF. CDR3 sequence (DNA): TGTGCCAGTAGCGGGGATACTAATGAAAAACTGTTTTTT.

This clone was recorded a few times. The V gene is TRBV20-1, the J gene TRBJ1-1; 7 bases line up with TRBD1. This CDR3 is 11 amino acids long. The germline V gene encodes CDR1 DFQATT and CDR2 SNEGSKA (reference sequence). J gave up 13 bases and V 1 base, and 6 bases lay outside the gene matches. CDR3 nucleotides: TGCAGTGCTAGAGTGCGGGACAGACGTTTCTTT. Translation gives CSARVRDRRFF.

This clone was detected only a few times. J is TRBJ2-3 and V is TRBV9, with TRBD2 matching 7 bases. This CDR3 is 15 amino acids long. V was clipped by 3 bases and J by 5 bases; unmatched bases: 9. Germline V gene sequence: CDR1 SGDLS, CDR2 YYNGEE. The chain's CDR3 is CASSANTGREDTQYF. Here the CDR3 DNA reads TGTGCCAGCAGCGCCAATACGGGGAGGGAAGATACGCAGTATTTT.

V gene TRBV30 combines with J gene TRBJ1-1; possibly TRBD1 for D (5 bases). The V end lost 5 bases, the J end lost 3 bases, and 16 bases lay between the germline ends. The germline gives CDR1 GTSNPN, CDR2 SVGIG (reference sequence). CDR3 length: 14 residues. CDR3 sequence (DNA): TGTGCCTGGGCCAGACAGTTACAGGACACTGAAGCTTTCTTT. Translation: CAWARQLQDTEAFF.

This sequence joins TRBV4-2 and TRBJ2-1; TRBD2 aligns across 12 bases. This CDR3 has 17 residues. V lost 4 bases to trimming and J lost 7 bases; unmatched junction nucleotides: 11. CDR1 and CDR2 from the germline V gene are LGHNA and YNFKEQ. In DNA, the CDR3 is TGTGCCAGCAGCCCAAGTCCCCGACTAGCGGGAGTTAATGAGCAGTTCTTC. It specifies CASSPSPRLAGVNEQFF.

J is TRBJ1-1 and V is TRBV10-3, with a weak D call TRBD1 (5 bases). Germline-derived CDR1 and CDR2 are ENHRY and SYGVKD. The length of the CDR3 is 14 residues. V lost 3 bases, J lost 1 base, and 9 bases lay in between. The CDR3 DNA reads TGTGCCATCAGTGATAGTAGGGGGAACACTGAAGCTTTCTTT. It is translated as CAISDSRGNTEAFF.

V usage is TRBV4-3 and J usage is TRBJ1-1; the D gene is possibly TRBD1 (5 bases). V dropped 0 bases and J dropped 1 base, with 9 bases sitting between them. The CDR3 length is 15 residues. CDR1 is LGHNA, CDR2 YSLEER, per germline. In nucleotides, the CDR3 is TGCGCCAGCAGCCAAGATTTAAGGGGGAACACTGAAGCTTTCTTT. This sequence encodes CASSQDLRGNTEAFF.

This clone showed up just once. CDR3 amino acids: CSVTLAEETQYF. CDR3 DNA sequence: TGCAGCGTTACGTTAGCGGAAGAGACCCAGTACTTC. V gene TRBV29-1 combines with J gene TRBJ2-5, with D possibly TRBD2 on 6 matching bases. Trimming removed 5 bases at V and 3 bases at J, with 10 bases between. The CDR3 consists of 12 residues. Germline V gene data show CDR1 as SQVTM and CDR2 as ANQGSEA.

The CDR3 loop is CASSLSENTEAFF. The CDR3 DNA is TGCGCCAGCAGCCTGAGTGAGAACACTGAAGCTTTCTTT. V usage is TRBV4-3 and J usage is TRBJ1-1; D call uncertain. The CDR3 length is 13 residues. V was cut by 4 bases and J by 1 base, with 7 bases left in between. In germline, CDR1 is LGHNA, CDR2 YSLEER.

This clone was observed a single time. The V call is TRBV7-9, the J call TRBJ2-1, with D uncertain. Deletions cut 5 bases from V and 5 bases from J, with 7 bases between. Germline CDR1 and CDR2: SEHNR and FQNEAQ (reference sequence). This CDR3 comprises 12 residues. The CDR3 sequence: CASSPDNNEQFF. CDR3 DNA: TGTGCCAGCAGCCCAGACAACAATGAGCAGTTCTTC.

The chain links TRBV27 to TRBJ1-4; 10 nucleotides line up with TRBD1. J was trimmed by 8 bases and V by 5 bases; bases with no gene match: 8. The CDR3 length is 15 residues. Germline loops: CDR1 MNHEY, CDR2 SMNVEV (reference sequence). Here the CDR3 reads CASSTDRGFGEKLFF. The DNA for the CDR3 is TGTGCCAGCAGTACGGACAGGGGGTTTGGGGAAAAACTGTTTTTT.

The V gene is TRBV5-1, the J gene TRBJ1-2; tentatively, D is TRBD1 (5 bases). CDR1 is SGHRS and CDR2 is YFSETQ in the germline V gene. There are 15 residues in the CDR3. V lost 3 bases to trimming and J lost 4 bases, with 16 bases between them. The DNA of the CDR3 is TGCGCCAGCAGCTGGACCTCGGACACAAGCTATGGCTACACCTTC. Amino acids: CASSWTSDTSYGYTF.

This chain joins TRBV21-1 and TRBJ2-5; TRBD2 is the table's D call and was not checked against the DNA. TRBV21-1 is a pseudogene. CDR3 size: 17 residues. CDR3 sequence: CASSKGRRAGRGETQYF. For the CDR3, the DNA is TGTGCCAGCAGCAAAGGGCGTAGAGCGGGGAGGGGAGAGACCCAGTACTTC.

The chain combines TRBV7-8 with TRBJ2-5; D possibly corresponds to TRBD1 (6 bases). V was trimmed by 5 bases and J by 2 bases, leaving 9 bases between them. The length of the CDR3 is 13 residues. In germline, CDR1 is SGHVS, CDR2 FQNEAQ. CDR3 amino acids: CASSVTGQETQYF. The CDR3 bases are TGTGCCAGCAGCGTCACAGGGCAAGAGACCCAGTACTTC.

This chain connects TRBV6-2 or TRBV6-3 to TRBJ2-7, with D unclear. V lost 6 bases to trimming and J lost 1 base, with 10 bases between them. CDR1 is MNHEY and CDR2 is SVGEGT in the germline V gene. The CDR3 totals 13 residues. CDR3 coding DNA: TGTGCCAGCAGCCGCGGTAGATCCTACGAGCAGTACTTC. Amino acids: CASSRGRSYEQYF.

The CDR3 loop reads CASSYGQVPPYEQYF. DNA for the CDR3: TGTGCCAGCAGTTACGGACAGGTACCCCCCTACGAGCAGTACTTC. The rearrangement joins TRBV6-6 to TRBJ2-7; 7 bases match TRBD1. Per the germline V gene, CDR1 is MNHNY and CDR2 is SVGAGI (reference sequence). V lost 2 bases to trimming and J lost 2 bases; unmatched junction nucleotides: 6. The CDR3 covers 15 residues.

This clone appeared a single time. The chain employs TRBV27 and TRBJ2-1, with 7 bases that match TRBD1. From germline, CDR1 is MNHEY and CDR2 SMNVEV (reference sequence). J was trimmed by 5 bases and V by 4 bases; bases with no gene match: 2. The CDR3 runs 13 residues. The CDR3 nucleotides read TGTGCCAGCAGTTGGGGACAGCACAATGAGCAGTTCTTC. Encoded protein: CASSWGQHNEQFF.

The chain recombines TRBV10-3 with TRBJ2-1, with 11 bases that match TRBD2. The CDR3 is 13 amino acids. Germline V gives CDR1 ENHRY, CDR2 SYGVKD. Trimming took 10 bases from V and 4 from J; bases not matched to a gene: 3. For the CDR3, the DNA is TGTGCCAGTACTAGCGGGAGTTACAATGAGCAGTTCTTC. Protein sequence: CASTSGSYNEQFF.

V usage is TRBV5-1 and J usage is TRBJ1-3; 9 nucleotides match TRBD1. Germline V gene sequence: CDR1 SGHRS, CDR2 YFSETQ. This CDR3 spans 15 amino acids. J gave up 4 bases and V 1 base, and 3 bases lay outside the gene matches. CDR3 nucleotide sequence: TGCGCCAGCAGCTTGACAGGGGGCGAAGGAAACACCATATATTTT. This translates into CASSLTGGEGNTIYF.